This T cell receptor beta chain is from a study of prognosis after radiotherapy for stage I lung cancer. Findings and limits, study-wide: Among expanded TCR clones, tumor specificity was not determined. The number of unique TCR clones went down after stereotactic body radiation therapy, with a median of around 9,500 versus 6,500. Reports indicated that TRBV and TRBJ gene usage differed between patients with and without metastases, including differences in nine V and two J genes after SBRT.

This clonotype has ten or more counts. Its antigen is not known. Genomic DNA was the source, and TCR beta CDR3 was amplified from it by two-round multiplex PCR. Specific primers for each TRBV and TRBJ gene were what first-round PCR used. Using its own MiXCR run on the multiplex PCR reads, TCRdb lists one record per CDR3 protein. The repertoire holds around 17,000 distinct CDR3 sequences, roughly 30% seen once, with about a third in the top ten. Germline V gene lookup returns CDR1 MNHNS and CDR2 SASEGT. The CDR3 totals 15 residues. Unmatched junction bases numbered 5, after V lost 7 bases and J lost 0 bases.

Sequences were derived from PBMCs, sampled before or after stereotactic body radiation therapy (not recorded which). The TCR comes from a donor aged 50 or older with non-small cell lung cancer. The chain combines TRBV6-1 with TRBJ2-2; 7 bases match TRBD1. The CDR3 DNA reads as TGTGCCAGCACTTCTGGGACAGCGAACACCGGGGAGCTGTTTTTT. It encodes CASTSGTANTGELFF.